This is a list of T cell receptor beta chains from one sample in a study of blood T cell repertoires in COVID-19. Some clones are missing from TCRdb's copy, which holds only in-frame ones; the method was immunoSEQ multiplex PCR. The table has about 320,000 clones, around 89% seen once. Sequencing input: peripheral blood. The receptors were gathered from a young man who had recovered from COVID-19. The conserved cysteine and the conserved F or W are not part of the CDR3 here. Fields, in order: J gene, V gene, CDR3 protein.

J: TRBJ2-2
V: TRBV6-5
CDR3: ASRVRAPNTGELF

J: TRBJ1-4
V: TRBV19
CDR3: ASTTAGGILEKLF

J: TRBJ2-2
V: TRBV30
CDR3: AWYRESGELF

J: TRBJ1-5
V: TRBV27
CDR3: ASSSGSYQPQH

J: TRBJ1-2
V: TRBV7-2
CDR3: ASTSDRGEYGYT

J: TRBJ2-1
V: TRBV4-2
CDR3: ASSQGAGEQF

J: TRBJ2-2
V: TRBV5-1
CDR3: ASSNRDRGHTGELF

J: TRBJ2-1
V: TRBV5-8
CDR3: ASSSRSSYNEQF

J: TRBJ2-3
V: TRBV9
CDR3: ASSLTTAPGLAVY

J: TRBJ2-2
V: TRBV28
CDR3: ASSLGQGRGSGELF

J: TRBJ2-3
V: TRBV20-1
CDR3: SAASGDTQY

J: TRBJ1-5
V: TRBV6-2/TRBV6-3
CDR3: ASSETPALNQPQH

J: TRBJ1-2
V: TRBV7-9
CDR3: ASSAGSWSYYGYT

J: TRBJ1-2
V: TRBV19
CDR3: ASSNQGIGGYT

J: TRBJ2-7
V: TRBV10-3
CDR3: AISEKRAGVSYEQY

J: TRBJ2-1
V: TRBV7-9
CDR3: ASSFPNRDYNEQF

J: TRBJ2-3
V: TRBV24-1
CDR3: ATSDTETDTQY

J: TRBJ2-5
V: TRBV5-5
CDR3: ASSLGLAGVYRGRETQY

J: TRBJ2-7
V: TRBV28
CDR3: ASSRGGTSYEQY

J: TRBJ1-2
V: TRBV10-3
CDR3: AISGETGTGGYGYT

J: TRBJ1-1
V: TRBV27
CDR3: ASRVMSNTEAF

J: TRBJ2-7
V: TRBV7-2
CDR3: ASRRQGTYEQY

J: TRBJ2-3
V: TRBV4-2
CDR3: ASSQVADTQY

J: TRBJ2-5
V: TRBV10-2
CDR3: ASSEGAGALQETQY

J: TRBJ1-1
V: TRBV10-3
CDR3: AISRGADSTEAF

J: TRBJ2-1
V: TRBV29-1
CDR3: SVVGQGAYNEQF

J: TRBJ1-1
V: TRBV7-6
CDR3: ASSLGPSANTEAF

J: TRBJ2-5
V: TRBV3-1/TRBV3-2
CDR3: ASSQNKETQY

J: TRBJ1-5
V: TRBV7-9
CDR3: ASSAGGQPQH

J: TRBJ1-1
V: TRBV29-1
CDR3: SVEGTMNTEAF

J: TRBJ1-1
V: TRBV7-2
CDR3: ASSLGYGEMNTEAF

J: TRBJ1-4
V: TRBV5-1
CDR3: ASSLGQSEKLF

J: TRBJ2-1
V: TRBV20-1
CDR3: SASSGTSGGNEQF

J: TRBJ2-6
V: TRBV5-1
CDR3: ASSPAGTGANVLT

J: TRBJ1-6
V: TRBV6-5
CDR3: ASRTGSYNSPLH

J: TRBJ1-2
V: TRBV6-5
CDR3: ASSYSGTGVYGYT

J: TRBJ1-1
V: TRBV5-1
CDR3: ASSLFPGGDTEAF